The 24 T cell receptor beta chains below all came from one sample that was sequenced in a study of blood T cell repertoires in COVID-19 (dated by TCRdb to 2019 to 2021). The library relied on the immunoSEQ multiplex PCR assay. TCRdb mirrors the immuneACCESS table, restricted to in-frame sequences. Some clones are absent from its copies; in checked studies, under half trace to an unresolved V gene, and the reason for the others is unknown. For this sample the table gives about 160,000 clones, of which roughly 84% were detected only once. Approximately 1.1% of the sample lies in the top ten. Sequencing was carried out using peripheral blood. These receptors all come from a man aged 40-49 years with acute or convalescent COVID-19.

This clone appeared once. V and J are TRBV19 and TRBJ1-5; TRBD1 matches 9 bases. CDR3 size: 18 residues. The V segment lost 7 bases and the J segment 8 bases; nucleotides outside the gene matches: 21. Per the germline V gene, CDR1 is LNHDA and CDR2 is SQIVND (reference sequence). The CDR3 is CASTLQNPGTGPREPQHF. CDR3 nucleotide sequence: TGTGCCAGTACTCTACAGAACCCGGGGACAGGGCCAAGGGAGCCCCAGCATTTT.

The V call is TRBV5-1, the J call TRBJ1-1, with 7 bases lining up with TRBD1. CDR1 SGHRS and CDR2 YFSETQ come from the germline V gene. This CDR3 comprises 16 residues. Trimming at V came to 0 bases and at J to 5 bases, leaving 10 bases not matched to a gene. The CDR3 protein is CASSLDTRGGSTEAFF. The CDR3 bases are TGCGCCAGCAGCTTGGATACGAGAGGGGGCTCAACTGAAGCTTTCTTT.

This rearrangement joins TRBV6-5 to TRBJ1-4; 7 bases agree with TRBD1. With 4 bases clipped from V and 2 bases from J, the junction kept 4 bases outside the gene matches. CDR3 length: 15 amino acids. In germline, CDR1 is MNHEY, CDR2 SVGAGI. CDR3 bases: TGTGCCAGCAGTTCGCAACAGGGGACTAATGAAAAACTGTTTTTT. Protein: CASSSQQGTNEKLFF.

V gene TRBV7-3 combines with J gene TRBJ2-5; maybe TRBD1 (6 bases). CDR1 and CDR2 (germline): SGHTA, FQGTGA. The CDR3 loop spans 13 amino acids. Trimming shortened V by 3 bases and J by 1 base, and 6 bases separated the two germline ends. The CDR3: CASSLDSQETQYF. The CDR3 DNA follows: TGTGCCAGCAGCTTGGACAGCCAAGAGACCCAGTACTTC.

The chain employs TRBV2 and TRBJ1-5; D may be TRBD1 (5 bases). Germline V gives CDR1 SNHLY, CDR2 FYNNEI. V was pared by 0 bases and J by 1 base, with 7 bases between. This CDR3 has 15 residues. Here the CDR3 DNA reads TGTGCCAGCAGTGAAGCGGGGGGGAGCAATCAGCCCCAGCATTTT. This sequence encodes CASSEAGGSNQPQHF.

The chain combines TRBV29-1 with TRBJ1-3; 10 bases match TRBD1. From germline, CDR1 is SQVTM and CDR2 ANQGSEA. With 1 base clipped from V and 0 bases from J, the junction kept 9 bases outside the gene matches. The CDR3 spans 18 residues. The CDR3 sequence is CSVEGGQGLPNSGNTIYF. CDR3 coding DNA: TGCAGCGTTGAAGGGGGACAGGGGCTCCCTAACTCTGGAAACACCATATATTTT.

To note about this clone: Different DNA sequences within this sample yield the same CDR3. The V gene is TRBV9, the J gene TRBJ2-2, with 9 bases aligning to TRBD1. CDR1 and CDR2 (germline): SGDLS, YYNGEE. This CDR3 has 18 residues. The J segment lost 5 bases and the V segment lost 3 bases, leaving 14 bases of the junction unmatched. The CDR3 DNA follows: TGTGCCAGCAGCGCCCTCTGGGGGACAGGGATCGGGACCGGGGAGCTGTTTTTT. This gives the protein CASSALWGTGIGTGELFF.

This chain connects TRBV7-2 to TRBJ2-3; 8 nucleotides agree with TRBD2. The CDR3 has 16 residues. Trimming took 1 base from V and 4 from J; bases not matched to a gene: 7. The V gene's germline CDR1 is SGHTA and CDR2 FQGNSA. This CDR3 reads CASSLELGGAADTQYF. CDR3 nucleotides: TGTGCCAGCAGCTTAGAACTCGGGGGGGCCGCAGATACGCAGTATTTT.

For the CDR3, the DNA is TGTGCCAGCAGCACCAGGAAGGGGCCCAACTATGGCTACACCTTC. Amino acid sequence: CASSTRKGPNYGYTF. This rearrangement joins TRBV13 to TRBJ1-2, with D possibly TRBD1 on 5 matching bases. The V end was cut by 5 bases, the J end by 2 bases, with 15 bases between. This CDR3 comprises 15 residues. Germline lookup yields CDR1 PRHDT and CDR2 FYEKMQ (reference sequence).

V gene TRBV9 combines with J gene TRBJ2-2; D is possibly TRBD2 (6 bases). The CDR3 sequence is 15 residues long. Trimming took off 1 base at V and 9 bases at J, with 16 bases between the two ends. From germline, CDR1 is SGDLS and CDR2 YYNGEE. CDR3 amino acids: CASSVTGGAPRELFF. CDR3 bases: TGTGCCAGCAGCGTAACAGGAGGGGCCCCTAGGGAGCTGTTTTTT.

The genes are TRBV11-2 and TRBJ1-1; no clear D gene. This CDR3 comprises 15 residues. CDR1 and CDR2 (germline): SGHAT, FQNNGV. Trimming pared 4 bases from V and 3 bases from J, leaving 15 bases between. CDR3 in DNA: TGTGCCAGCAGCTCCGGTAGCAGCTTCTACACTGAAGCTTTCTTT. Its translation: CASSSGSSFYTEAFF.

The chain has TRBV2 and TRBJ1-6; weak D call: TRBD1 (6 bases). V lost 6 bases and J lost 6, with 12 bases in between. The CDR3 loop spans 14 amino acids. Germline loops: CDR1 SNHLY, CDR2 FYNNEI. CDR3 bases: TGTGCCAGCAGCGGACAGATCATTAATTCACCCCTCCACTTT. It encodes CASSGQIINSPLHF.

This clone was seen a handful of times. CDR3 loop: CASSLDRGTGNTIYF. The DNA of the CDR3 is TGTGCCAGCAGTCTTGACAGGGGAACTGGAAACACCATATATTTT. The chain couples TRBV6-5 to TRBJ1-3; 8 nucleotides agree with TRBD1. Germline CDR1 reads MNHEY; CDR2 reads SVGAGI. This CDR3 spans 15 amino acids. The V segment lost 5 bases and the J segment 2 bases; nucleotides outside the gene matches: 5.

V gene TRBV3-1 (or the pseudogene TRBV3-2) combines with J gene TRBJ2-7; the match to TRBD2 covers 7 bases. Germline CDR1 reads LGHDT; CDR2 reads YNNKEL (reference sequence). The CDR3 spans 17 residues. J gave up 4 bases and V 2 bases, and 14 bases lay outside the gene matches. Written as DNA, the CDR3 is TGTGCCAGCAGCCAAATTTCTGGCGGGAGCGTCCCGTACGAGCAGTACTTC. It codes for CASSQISGGSVPYEQYF.

The chain links TRBV6-5 to TRBJ1-1; 8 bases map to TRBD1. V dropped 6 bases and J dropped 4; count of bases not matched to a gene: 7. Germline V gene data show CDR1 as MNHEY and CDR2 as SVGAGI. The CDR3 consists of 14 residues. The CDR3 sequence is CASSNQGATTEAFF. The CDR3 nucleotides read TGTGCCAGCAGCAACCAGGGGGCGACCACTGAAGCTTTCTTT.

The rearrangement links TRBV21-1 to TRBJ2-7; the table's D gene call, TRBD2, was not cross checked with the DNA. TRBV21-1 is a listed pseudogene. There are 18 residues in the CDR3. The chain's CDR3 is CASSNTGTSGGKTYEQYF. CDR3 nucleotide sequence: TGTGCCAGCAGCAACACGGGGACTAGCGGGGGGAAAACCTACGAGCAGTACTTC.

The V and J genes are TRBV4-1 and TRBJ1-5, with a tentative D call TRBD1 (6 bases). CDR3 length: 14 amino acids. Germline assignment: CDR1 MGHRA and CDR2 YSYEKL. Trimming pared 5 bases from V and 2 bases from J, leaving 10 bases between. The DNA for the CDR3 is TGCGCCAGCAGCTACAGGGAAGGCAATCAGCCCCAGCATTTT. Translating gives CASSYREGNQPQHF.

This clone was found once. The V gene is TRBV5-4, the J gene TRBJ2-3; 11 bases match TRBD1. The CDR3 sequence is 16 residues long. The V segment lost 1 base and the J segment 4 bases; nucleotides outside the gene matches: 5. Germline V gene data show CDR1 as SGHNT and CDR2 as YYREEE (reference sequence). CDR3 region: CASSLRTGGRADTQYF. The CDR3 DNA reads TGTGCCAGCAGCTTGCGGACAGGGGGCAGGGCAGATACGCAGTATTTT.

The V gene is TRBV12-3 or TRBV12-4, the J gene TRBJ1-4; D unresolved. V shed 7 bases and J shed 0 bases, with 6 bases lying between them. The CDR3 consists of 13 residues. CDR3 in amino acids: CASTRATNEKLFF. CDR3 sequence (DNA): TGTGCCAGCACTCGTGCAACTAATGAAAAACTGTTTTTT.

This rearrangement joins TRBV6-1 to TRBJ1-5; possible D gene TRBD1, 6 bases. CDR1 is MNHNS, CDR2 SASEGT, per germline. The CDR3 has 14 residues. Between the trimmed V and J ends, which lost 7 bases and 0 bases, there was a span of 10 bases. In DNA, the CDR3 is TGTGCCAGCACCCCACAGGGTAGCAATCAGCCCCAGCATTTT. It codes for CASTPQGSNQPQHF.

The V gene is TRBV6-5, the J gene TRBJ1-5; D may be TRBD1 (5 bases). CDR1 MNHEY and CDR2 SVGAGI come from the germline V gene. The CDR3 consists of 13 residues. V lost 6 bases, J lost 9 bases, and 15 bases lay in between. This chain's CDR3 is CASSSPLQGPQHF. As DNA, the CDR3 is TGTGCCAGCAGCTCCCCCTTGCAGGGGCCCCAGCATTTT.

The V call is TRBV15, the J call TRBJ2-2, with a tentative D call TRBD2 (6 bases). CDR1 and CDR2 from the germline V gene are LNHNV and YYDKDF (reference sequence). This CDR3 region has 15 residues. V was pared by 1 base and J by 1 base, with 7 bases between. DNA of the CDR3: TGTGCCACCAGCAGAGGGAGGGGGAACACCGGGGAGCTGTTTTTT. It translates to CATSRGRGNTGELFF.

The J gene is TRBJ2-3, the V gene TRBV7-2; D might be TRBD2 (7 bases). V gave up 6 bases and J gave up 0 bases, with 16 bases separating them. Germline lookup yields CDR1 SGHTA and CDR2 FQGNSA. The CDR3 has 16 amino acids. CDR3 DNA sequence: TGTGCCAGCAGGTCGGCGGGGGCAGGTAGCACAGATACGCAGTATTTT. Translating it yields CASRSAGAGSTDTQYF.

This chain links TRBV5-6 with TRBJ1-2, with D possibly matching TRBD1 (6 bases). CDR3 length equals 13 residues. V dropped 0 bases and J dropped 8 bases, with 11 bases sitting between them. Germline-derived CDR1 and CDR2 are SGHDT and YYEEEE. The CDR3: CASSLGGPGGYTF. CDR3 DNA: TGTGCCAGCAGCTTGGGGGGGCCGGGAGGCTACACCTTC.